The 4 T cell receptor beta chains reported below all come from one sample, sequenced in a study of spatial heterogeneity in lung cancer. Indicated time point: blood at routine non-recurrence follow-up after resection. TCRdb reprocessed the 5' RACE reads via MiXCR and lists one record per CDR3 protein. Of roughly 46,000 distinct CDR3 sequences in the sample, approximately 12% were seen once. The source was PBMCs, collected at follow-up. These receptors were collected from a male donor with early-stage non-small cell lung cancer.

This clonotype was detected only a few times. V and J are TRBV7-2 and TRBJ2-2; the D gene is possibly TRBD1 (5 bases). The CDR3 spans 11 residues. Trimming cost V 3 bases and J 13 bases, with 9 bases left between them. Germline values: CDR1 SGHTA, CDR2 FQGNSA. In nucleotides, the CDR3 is TGTGCCAGCAGCTTCCAGGGTTGGCTGTTTTTT. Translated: CASSFQGWLFF.

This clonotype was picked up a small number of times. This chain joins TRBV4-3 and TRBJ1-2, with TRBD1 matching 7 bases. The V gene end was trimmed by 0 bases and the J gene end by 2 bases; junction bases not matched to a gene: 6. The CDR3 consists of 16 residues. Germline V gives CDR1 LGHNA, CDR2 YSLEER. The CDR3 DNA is TGCGCCAGCAGCCAAGAAGGGGCAGGGGGAAACTATGGCTACACCTTC. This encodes CASSQEGAGGNYGYTF.

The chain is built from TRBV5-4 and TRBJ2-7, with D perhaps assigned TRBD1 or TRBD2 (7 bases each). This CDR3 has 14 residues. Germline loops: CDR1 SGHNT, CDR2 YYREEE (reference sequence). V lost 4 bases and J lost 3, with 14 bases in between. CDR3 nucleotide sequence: TGTGCCAGCAGCAGTCAGGGGGGGAGCTACGAGCAGTACTTC. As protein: CASSSQGGSYEQYF.

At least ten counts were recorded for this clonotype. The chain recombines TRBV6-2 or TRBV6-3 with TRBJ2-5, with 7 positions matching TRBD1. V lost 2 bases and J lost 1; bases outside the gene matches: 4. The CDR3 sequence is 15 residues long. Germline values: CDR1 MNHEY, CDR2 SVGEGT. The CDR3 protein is CASSYGTEFQETQYF. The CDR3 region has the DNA TGTGCCAGCAGTTACGGGACAGAATTCCAAGAGACCCAGTACTTC.